This record looks at one T cell receptor beta chain sequence and its context. The data are from a study of blood T cell repertoires in COVID-19. Study summary: Italy, Spain and the United States were the sources of the convalescent and acute COVID-19 samples. PBMCs, B-cell-depleted T cells, or T cells provided the cDNA or gDNA that made up the material.

In the original workflow: Amplification with reference gene primers provided the estimates of nucleated cell counts. Data came from immunoSEQ multiplex PCR; TCRdb stores just in-frame clones and leaves some out. Clone size and the V and J calls come from that table; the DNA yielded D and trimming. The sample lists some 270,000 clones, roughly 90% occurring once. Germline V CDR1 and CDR2: LNHDA, SQIVND (reference sequence). The CDR3 is made up of 15 amino acids. V shed 5 bases and J shed 4 bases, with 14 bases lying between them. Specimen: peripheral blood. This rearrangement joins TRBV19 to TRBJ1-4; the D gene is possibly TRBD1 (6 bases). The clonotype originates from a man aged 25-40 years with acute or convalescent COVID-19. CDR3: CASSPGGRFNEKLFF. The CDR3 DNA sequence: TGTGCCAGTAGTCCGGGGGGCAGATTTAATGAAAAACTGTTTTTT.